What follows are 25 T cell receptor beta chains derived from one specimen sequenced in a study of CD8 T cells in ankylosing spondylitis. TCRdb reprocessed the 5' RACE reads via MiXCR and lists one record per CDR3 protein. The table lists hundreds of thousands of distinct CDR3 sequences, approximately 17% of them singletons. Antigen specificity for these receptors is unknown. General observations from the study: What appeared characteristic of ankylosing spondylitis blood was a TCR beta motif of 7 or 8 highly homologous variants.

The specimen sequenced was blood, either unsorted or a sorted T cell fraction (not recorded which). Every receptor here comes from a male donor with ankylosing spondylitis.

This chain joins TRBV4-1 and TRBJ2-3, with 8 positions matching TRBD2. The V and J ends lost 0 bases and 0 bases, in that order; junction bases with no gene match: 8. Germline V gene lookup returns CDR1 MGHRA and CDR2 YSYEKL. The CDR3 runs 18 residues. In DNA, the CDR3 is TGCGCCAGCAGCCAAGATGTCACTAGCGGTACGAGCACAGATACGCAGTATTTT. It specifies CASSQDVTSGTSTDTQYF.

V gene TRBV2 combines with J gene TRBJ2-3, with D perhaps matching TRBD1 or TRBD2 (6 bases each). CDR1 is SNHLY and CDR2 is FYNNEI in the germline V gene. Trimming shortened V by 2 bases and J by 2 bases, and 11 bases separated the two germline ends. CDR3 length equals 15 residues. The CDR3 loop is CASSEPGAFTDTQYF. For the CDR3, the DNA is TGTGCCAGCAGTGAACCGGGGGCCTTCACAGATACGCAGTATTTT.

The J gene is TRBJ2-7, the V gene TRBV28, with a tentative D call TRBD2 (5 bases). The CDR3 runs to 14 residues. CDR1 is MDHEN, CDR2 SYDVKM, per germline. Trimming removed 3 bases at V and 9 bases at J, with 18 bases between. The CDR3 coding sequence is TGTGCCAGCAGTTTTTCAGGACTGACGACGGGGCAGTACTTC. The encoded protein is CASSFSGLTTGQYF.

The table lists this clonotype with many counts. The V call is TRBV12-3 or TRBV12-4, the J call TRBJ2-1; 11 bases align to TRBD2. This CDR3 comprises 15 residues. The V gene end was trimmed by 6 bases and the J gene end by 4 bases; junction bases not matched to a gene: 5. This CDR3 reads CASSPLAGGYNEQFF. The DNA for the CDR3 is TGTGCCAGCAGCCCGCTAGCGGGAGGTTACAATGAGCAGTTCTTC.

This clonotype was counted many times. This chain uses TRBV12-3 or TRBV12-4 with TRBJ1-2; possibly TRBD1 for D (6 bases). The ends were cut back, 6 bases at V and 7 bases at J, with 15 bases in the middle. This CDR3 has 13 residues. This chain's CDR3 is CASSPKQGSGYTF. As DNA, the CDR3 is TGTGCCAGCAGCCCCAAACAGGGTTCTGGCTACACCTTC.

This clonotype was observed at least ten times. The rearrangement uses TRBV7-3 and TRBJ2-1, with 10 nucleotides matching TRBD2. The V gene's germline CDR1 is SGHTA and CDR2 FQGTGA. V shed 5 bases and J 0 bases; nucleotides not matched to a gene: 7. The CDR3 is 17 residues long. The CDR3 sequence is CASSISGGGFSYNEQFF. CDR3 nucleotide sequence: TGTGCCAGCAGCATAAGCGGGGGGGGATTCTCCTACAATGAGCAGTTCTTC.

A few counts support this clonotype. This rearrangement joins TRBV7-9 to TRBJ2-1; D is ambiguous. The CDR3 has 13 amino acids. Between the trimmed V and J ends, which lost 2 bases and 8 bases, there was a span of 10 bases. The germline CDR1 and CDR2 sequences are SEHNR and FQNEAQ (reference sequence). The CDR3 DNA follows: TGTGCCAGCAGCTTAATGGGTGTCGATGAGCAGTTCTTC. It translates to CASSLMGVDEQFF. Full variable domain (outside the CDR3, taken from reference TRBV7-9 and TRBJ2-1): DTGVSQNPRHKITKRGQNVTFRCDPISEHNRLYWYRQTLGQGPEFLTYFQNEAQLEKSRLLSDRFSAERPKGSFSTLEIQRTEQGDSAMYLCASSLMGVDEQFFGPGTRLTVL.

This clonotype was observed many times. This chain links TRBV29-1 with TRBJ2-1, with 10 bases identical to TRBD2. Germline CDR1 is SQVTM and CDR2 is ANQGSEA. Trimming at V came to 4 bases and at J to 8 bases, leaving 8 bases not matched to a gene. The CDR3 extends over 14 amino acids. CDR3 nucleotide sequence: TGCAGCGTTGGGTGGCTAGCGGGAGAGGATGAGCAGTTCTTC. It specifies CSVGWLAGEDEQFF.

The chain joins TRBV18 to TRBJ2-1; D might be TRBD1 (5 bases). This CDR3 region has 15 residues. Trimming left V 2 bases short and J 2 bases short, with 10 bases between. CDR1 is KGHSH and CDR2 is LQKENI in the germline V gene. CDR3 in DNA: TGTGCCAGCTCACCATCCGACAGTACCTACAATGAGCAGTTCTTC. This gives the protein CASSPSDSTYNEQFF.

This clonotype was detected ten times or more. The rearrangement links TRBV10-3 to TRBJ2-1; D perhaps matches TRBD2 (6 bases). Germline values: CDR1 ENHRY, CDR2 SYGVKD. This CDR3 is 13 amino acids long. V lost 6 bases and J 4 bases, leaving 10 bases between the germline ends. The CDR3 DNA reads as TGTGCCATCAGGGATGCGGGGTACAATGAGCAGTTCTTC. It translates to CAIRDAGYNEQFF.

This clonotype was seen a handful of times. The J gene is TRBJ1-5, the V gene TRBV19; 7 bases are shared with TRBD1. Germline CDR1 and CDR2: LNHDA and SQIVND (reference sequence). The V segment lost 5 bases and the J segment 1 base; nucleotides outside the gene matches: 5. The CDR3 runs 15 residues. This chain's CDR3 is CASSPEGASNQPQHF. In DNA form, the CDR3 reads TGTGCCAGTAGTCCTGAGGGGGCGAGCAATCAGCCCCAGCATTTT.

The chain recombines TRBV6-1 with TRBJ2-1; possibly TRBD1 or TRBD2 for D (5 bases each). Trimming removed 6 bases from V and 13 bases from J, with 16 bases in between. This CDR3 comprises 12 residues. Germline assignment: CDR1 MNHNS and CDR2 SASEGT. The CDR3 nucleotides are TGTGCCAGCAGGGGACGGAGTCAGGTTCAGTTCTTC. Protein: CASRGRSQVQFF.

This chain joins TRBV11-2 and TRBJ2-2; D is unclear. Trimming removed 3 bases at V and 2 bases at J, with 7 bases between. The CDR3 is made up of 14 amino acids. Germline lookup yields CDR1 SGHAT and CDR2 FQNNGV. The DNA of the CDR3 is TGTGCCAGCAGCTTCCCGATTAACACCGGGGAGCTGTTTTTT. This encodes CASSFPINTGELFF.

This clonotype was detected only a few times. The chain is built from TRBV5-1 and TRBJ1-2; D not certain. The V gene's germline CDR1 is SGHRS and CDR2 YFSETQ. V lost 2 bases and J 7 bases, leaving 18 bases between the germline ends. CDR3 size: 15 residues. CDR3 in amino acids: CASSLRARQESGYTF. DNA for the CDR3: TGCGCCAGCAGCTTAAGAGCCCGGCAGGAGTCTGGCTACACCTTC. Complete variable domain (other parts from reference TRBV5-1 and TRBJ1-2): KAGVTQTPRYLIKTRGQQVTLSCSPISGHRSVSWYQQTPGQGLQFLFEYFSETQRNKGNFPGRFSGRQFSNSRSEMNVSTLELGDSALYLCASSLRARQESGYTFGSGTRLTVV.

This clonotype was detected a few times. V gene TRBV20-1 combines with J gene TRBJ2-2, with unresolved D. The CDR3 is 14 amino acids. Germline V gene sequence: CDR1 DFQATT, CDR2 SNEGSKA (reference sequence). Trimming took off 3 bases at V and 1 base at J, with 9 bases between the two ends. CDR3 sequence (DNA): TGCAGTGCTAGTGGGCGGAAGAACACCGGGGAGCTGTTTTTT. Protein product: CSASGRKNTGELFF.

CDR3 sequence reads: CASSQGAGVGNQPQHF. CDR3 bases: TGTGCCAGCAGCCAAGGCGCGGGGGTTGGCAATCAGCCCCAGCATTTT. This rearrangement joins TRBV3-1 to TRBJ1-5; a possible D gene is TRBD1 (5 bases). CDR3 size: 16 residues. The V gene lost 1 base and the J gene lost 2 bases, with 12 bases spanning the gap. Germline-derived CDR1 and CDR2 are LGHDT and YNNKEL (reference sequence).

The chain links TRBV12-3 or TRBV12-4 to TRBJ2-2; D might be TRBD1 (6 bases). The CDR3 sequence is 14 residues long. V was shortened by 5 bases and J by 7 bases, with 14 bases between the two germline ends. CDR3 region: CASSDSRGGGELFF. The CDR3 DNA follows: TGTGCCAGCAGTGATAGCCGAGGGGGCGGGGAGCTGTTTTTT.

This rearrangement joins TRBV7-8 to TRBJ1-1; D not resolved. Germline lookup yields CDR1 SGHVS and CDR2 FQNEAQ. Trimming took off 7 bases at V and 3 bases at J, with 18 bases between the two ends. The CDR3 consists of 15 residues. The chain's CDR3 is CASINNRVADTEAFF. CDR3 DNA sequence: TGTGCCAGCATCAACAATCGGGTGGCGGACACTGAAGCTTTCTTT. The full variable domain, in which reference TRBV7-8 and TRBJ1-1 provide the parts outside the CDR3, is GAGVSQSPRYKVAKRGQDVALRCDPISGHVSLFWYQQALGQGPEFLTYFQNEAQLDKSGLPSDRFFAERPEGSVSTLKIQRTQQEDSAVYLCASINNRVADTEAFFGQGTRLTVV.

This clonotype was counted only a few times. The chain links TRBV15 to TRBJ2-3, with D perhaps assigned TRBD1 or TRBD2 (6 bases each). This CDR3 comprises 16 residues. V lost 0 bases, J lost 4 bases, and 14 bases lay in between. Germline-derived CDR1 and CDR2 are LNHNV and YYDKDF (reference sequence). CDR3: CATSRDRRGGADTQYF. CDR3 sequence (DNA): TGTGCCACCAGCAGAGATCGCAGGGGCGGGGCAGATACGCAGTATTTT.

The rearrangement joins TRBV6-1 to TRBJ2-1; D tentatively fits TRBD1 or TRBD2 (5 bases each). CDR1 is MNHNS, CDR2 SASEGT, per germline. This CDR3 is 13 amino acids long. V shed 6 bases and J shed 9 bases, with 15 bases lying between them. The CDR3 reads CASSTVWDGEQFF. The CDR3 bases are TGTGCCAGCAGCACAGTCTGGGACGGTGAGCAGTTCTTC.

The rearrangement uses TRBV6-1 and TRBJ2-5; tentatively, D is TRBD2 (6 bases). Between the trimmed V and J ends, which lost 5 bases and 4 bases, there was a span of 11 bases. Germline-derived CDR1 and CDR2 are MNHNS and SASEGT. The CDR3 has 13 residues. The CDR3 sequence is CASSRLGAETQYF. The CDR3 DNA sequence: TGTGCCAGCAGTCGACTAGGGGCAGAGACCCAGTACTTC.

This clonotype was seen repeatedly, ten times or more. The V and J genes are TRBV4-2 and TRBJ2-2; 9 bases map to TRBD2. The ends lost 0 bases at V and 6 bases at J; junction bases unmatched: 11. The CDR3 extends over 18 amino acids. CDR1 and CDR2 (germline): LGHNA, YNFKEQ. The CDR3 protein is CASSQDHALAGRAGELFF. The CDR3 nucleotides are TGTGCCAGCAGCCAAGATCACGCCCTAGCGGGACGGGCCGGGGAGCTGTTTTTT.

The chain recombines TRBV3-1 with TRBJ2-1; D unclear. CDR3 length: 12 residues. Trimming left V 3 bases short and J 5 bases short, with 5 bases between. Germline-derived CDR1 and CDR2 are LGHDT and YNNKEL (reference sequence). The chain's CDR3 is CASSQANNEQFF. Here the CDR3 DNA reads TGTGCCAGCAGCCAGGCCAACAATGAGCAGTTCTTC.

This clonotype was detected a few times. The chain uses TRBV10-2 and TRBJ2-3; tentative D call: TRBD1 (6 bases). The CDR3 covers 15 residues. The ends were cut back, 0 bases at V and 2 bases at J, with 9 bases in the middle. The germline gives CDR1 WSHSY, CDR2 SAAADI. CDR3 region: CASSESGHFTDTQYF. DNA for the CDR3: TGCGCCAGCAGTGAGTCGGGACACTTCACAGATACGCAGTATTTT.

This clonotype was counted between two and nine times. The chain has TRBV29-1 and TRBJ2-5; D is uncertain. The CDR3 is 12 residues long. Per germline, CDR1 SQVTM and CDR2 ANQGSEA. Trimming shortened V by 3 bases and J by 2 bases, and 7 bases separated the two germline ends. The CDR3 DNA reads TGCAGCGTTGAGATATTACAAGAGACCCAGTACTTC. Its translation is CSVEILQETQYF.